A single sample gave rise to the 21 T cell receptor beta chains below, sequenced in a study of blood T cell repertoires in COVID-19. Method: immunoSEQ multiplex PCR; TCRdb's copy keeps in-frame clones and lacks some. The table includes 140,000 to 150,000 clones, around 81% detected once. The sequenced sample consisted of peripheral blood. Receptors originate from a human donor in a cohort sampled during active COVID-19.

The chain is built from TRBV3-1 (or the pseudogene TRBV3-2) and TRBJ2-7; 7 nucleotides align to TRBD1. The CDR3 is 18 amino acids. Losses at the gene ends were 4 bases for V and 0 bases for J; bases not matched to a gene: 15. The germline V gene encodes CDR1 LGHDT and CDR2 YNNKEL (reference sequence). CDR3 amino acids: CASSRKLSGTDNSYEQYF. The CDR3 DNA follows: TGTGCCAGCAGCCGAAAACTATCCGGGACAGACAACTCCTACGAGCAGTACTTC.

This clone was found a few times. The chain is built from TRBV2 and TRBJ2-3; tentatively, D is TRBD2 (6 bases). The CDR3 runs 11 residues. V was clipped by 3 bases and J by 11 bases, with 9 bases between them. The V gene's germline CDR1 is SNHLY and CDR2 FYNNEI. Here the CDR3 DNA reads TGTGCCAGCAGTGACGGCGGGGTGCAGTATTTT. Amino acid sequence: CASSDGGVQYF.

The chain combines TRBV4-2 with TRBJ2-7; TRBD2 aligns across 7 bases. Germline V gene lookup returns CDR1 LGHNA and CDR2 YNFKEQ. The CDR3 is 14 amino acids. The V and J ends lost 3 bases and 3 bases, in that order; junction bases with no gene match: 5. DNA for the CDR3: TGTGCCAGCAGCCACCAGCGGGATAACTACGAGCAGTACTTC. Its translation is CASSHQRDNYEQYF.

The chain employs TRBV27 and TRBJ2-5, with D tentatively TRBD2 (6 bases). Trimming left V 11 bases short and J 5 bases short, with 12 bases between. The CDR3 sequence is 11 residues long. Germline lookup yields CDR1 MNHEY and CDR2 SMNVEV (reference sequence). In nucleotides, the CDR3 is TGTGCCTCCACTGGGGGGGAGACCCAGTACTTC. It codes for CASTGGETQYF.

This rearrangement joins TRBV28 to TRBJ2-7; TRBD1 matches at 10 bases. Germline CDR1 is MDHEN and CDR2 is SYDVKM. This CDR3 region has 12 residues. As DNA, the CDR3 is TGTGTTGCGGGACAGGGGACCTACGAGCAGTACTTC. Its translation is CVAGQGTYEQYF.

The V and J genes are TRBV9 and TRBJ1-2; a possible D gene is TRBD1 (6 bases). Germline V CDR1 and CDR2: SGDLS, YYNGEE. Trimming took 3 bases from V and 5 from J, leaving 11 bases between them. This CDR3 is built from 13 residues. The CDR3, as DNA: TGTGCCAGCAGCGCTTGGCAGGGGTATGGCTACACCTTC. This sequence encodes CASSAWQGYGYTF.

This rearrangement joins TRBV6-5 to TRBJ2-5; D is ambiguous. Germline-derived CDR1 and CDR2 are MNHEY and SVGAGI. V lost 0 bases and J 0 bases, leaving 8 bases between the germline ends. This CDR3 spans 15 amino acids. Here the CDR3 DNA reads TGTGCCAGCAGTTACTCGAGGCACTACCAAGAGACCCAGTACTTC. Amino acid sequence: CASSYSRHYQETQYF.

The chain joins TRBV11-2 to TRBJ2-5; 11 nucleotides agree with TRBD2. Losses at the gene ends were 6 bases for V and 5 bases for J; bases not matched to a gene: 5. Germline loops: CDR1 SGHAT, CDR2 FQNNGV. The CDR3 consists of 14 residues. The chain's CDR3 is CASRKTSGIETQYF. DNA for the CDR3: TGTGCCAGCAGAAAGACTAGCGGGATTGAGACCCAGTACTTC.

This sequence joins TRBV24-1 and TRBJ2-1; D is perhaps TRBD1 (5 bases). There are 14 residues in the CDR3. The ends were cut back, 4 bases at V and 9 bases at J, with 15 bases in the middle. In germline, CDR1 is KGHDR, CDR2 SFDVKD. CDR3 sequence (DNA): TGTGCCACCAGTGACCCTGGACACCGAGGTGAGCAGTTCTTC. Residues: CATSDPGHRGEQFF.

CDR3 loop: CASSQGSPHTDTQYF. The CDR3 coding sequence is TGTGCCAGCAGCCAAGGGAGCCCACACACAGATACGCAGTATTTT. J is TRBJ2-3 and V is TRBV16; D may be TRBD2 (5 bases). From germline, CDR1 is KGHSY and CDR2 FQNENV. The CDR3 extends over 15 amino acids. V was pared by 2 bases and J by 2 bases, with 11 bases between. Complete variable domain (other parts from reference TRBV16 and TRBJ2-3): GEEVAQTPKHLVRGEGQKAKLYCAPIKGHSYVFWYQQVLKNEFKFLISFQNENVFDETGMPKERFSAKCLPNSPCSLEIQATKLEDSAVYFCASSQGSPHTDTQYFGPGTRLTVL.

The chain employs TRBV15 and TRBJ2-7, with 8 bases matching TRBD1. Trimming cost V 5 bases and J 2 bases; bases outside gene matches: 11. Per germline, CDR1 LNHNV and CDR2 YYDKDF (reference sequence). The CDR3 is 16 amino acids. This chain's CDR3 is CATSGFGTGLTYEQYF. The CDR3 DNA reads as TGTGCCACCAGCGGATTTGGGACAGGTCTAACCTACGAGCAGTACTTC.

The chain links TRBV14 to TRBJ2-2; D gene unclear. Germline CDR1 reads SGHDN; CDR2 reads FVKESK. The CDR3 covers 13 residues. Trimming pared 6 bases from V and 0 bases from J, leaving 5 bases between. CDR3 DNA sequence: TGTGCCAGCAGGGGCGCGAACACCGGGGAGCTGTTTTTT. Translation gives CASRGANTGELFF.

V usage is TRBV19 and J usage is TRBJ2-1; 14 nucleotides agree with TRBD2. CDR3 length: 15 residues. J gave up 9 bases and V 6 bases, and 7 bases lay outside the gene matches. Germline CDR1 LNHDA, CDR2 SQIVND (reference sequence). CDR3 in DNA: TGTGCCAGTAGCCGAGGGACTAGCGGGAGAGGTGAGCAGTTCTTC. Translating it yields CASSRGTSGRGEQFF.

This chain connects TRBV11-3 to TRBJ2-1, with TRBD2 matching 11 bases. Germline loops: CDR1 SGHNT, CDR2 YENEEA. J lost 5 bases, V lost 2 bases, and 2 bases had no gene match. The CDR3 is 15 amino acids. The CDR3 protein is CASSLTSGGNNEQFF. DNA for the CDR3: TGTGCCAGCAGCTTAACTAGCGGGGGTAACAATGAGCAGTTCTTC.

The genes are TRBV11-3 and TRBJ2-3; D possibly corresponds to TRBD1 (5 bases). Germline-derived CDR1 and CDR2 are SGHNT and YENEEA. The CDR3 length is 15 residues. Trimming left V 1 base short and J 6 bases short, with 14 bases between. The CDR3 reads CASSLGLGAGDTQYF. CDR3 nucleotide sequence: TGTGCCAGCAGCTTAGGCCTAGGCGCAGGGGATACGCAGTATTTT.

The CDR3 loop reads CASSRTSGRADRDTQYF. In DNA, the CDR3 is TGTGCCAGCAGCCGGACTAGCGGGAGGGCCGATAGAGATACGCAGTATTTT. V usage is TRBV11-2 and J usage is TRBJ2-3, with 15 bases identical to TRBD2. Germline V gives CDR1 SGHAT, CDR2 FQNNGV. Trimming removed 5 bases from V and 5 bases from J; junction bases left unmatched: 8. This CDR3 has 17 residues.

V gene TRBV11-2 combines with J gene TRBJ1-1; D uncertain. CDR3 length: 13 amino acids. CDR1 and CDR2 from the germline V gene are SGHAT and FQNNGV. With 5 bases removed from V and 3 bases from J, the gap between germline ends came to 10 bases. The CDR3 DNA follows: TGTGCCAGCAGCCTCCGGGTGGACACTGAAGCTTTCTTT. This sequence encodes CASSLRVDTEAFF.

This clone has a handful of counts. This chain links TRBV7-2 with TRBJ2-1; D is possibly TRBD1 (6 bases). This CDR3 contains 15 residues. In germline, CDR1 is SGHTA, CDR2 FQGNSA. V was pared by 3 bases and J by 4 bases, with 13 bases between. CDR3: CASSLTTGAYNEQFF. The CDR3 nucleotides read TGTGCCAGCAGCTTGACGACAGGCGCATACAATGAGCAGTTCTTC.

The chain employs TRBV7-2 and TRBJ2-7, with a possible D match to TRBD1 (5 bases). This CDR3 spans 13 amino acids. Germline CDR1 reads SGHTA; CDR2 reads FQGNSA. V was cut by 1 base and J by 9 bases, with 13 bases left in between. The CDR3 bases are TGTGCCAGCAGCTTAGAGTCGTGGGGCTGGCAGTACTTC. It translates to CASSLESWGWQYF.

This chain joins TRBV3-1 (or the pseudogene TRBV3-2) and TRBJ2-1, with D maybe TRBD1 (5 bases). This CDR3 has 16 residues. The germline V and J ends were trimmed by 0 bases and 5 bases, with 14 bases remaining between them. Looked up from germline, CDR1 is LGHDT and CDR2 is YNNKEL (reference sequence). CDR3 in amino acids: CASSQDRQSGNNEQFF. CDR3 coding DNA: TGTGCCAGCAGCCAAGATCGACAGTCAGGCAACAATGAGCAGTTCTTC.

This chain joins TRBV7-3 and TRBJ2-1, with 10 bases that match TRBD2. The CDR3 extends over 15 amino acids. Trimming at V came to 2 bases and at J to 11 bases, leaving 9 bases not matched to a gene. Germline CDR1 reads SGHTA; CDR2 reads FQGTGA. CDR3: CASSLAVAGGPKQFF. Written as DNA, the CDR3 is TGTGCCAGCAGCTTAGCGGTAGCGGGAGGCCCTAAGCAGTTCTTC.